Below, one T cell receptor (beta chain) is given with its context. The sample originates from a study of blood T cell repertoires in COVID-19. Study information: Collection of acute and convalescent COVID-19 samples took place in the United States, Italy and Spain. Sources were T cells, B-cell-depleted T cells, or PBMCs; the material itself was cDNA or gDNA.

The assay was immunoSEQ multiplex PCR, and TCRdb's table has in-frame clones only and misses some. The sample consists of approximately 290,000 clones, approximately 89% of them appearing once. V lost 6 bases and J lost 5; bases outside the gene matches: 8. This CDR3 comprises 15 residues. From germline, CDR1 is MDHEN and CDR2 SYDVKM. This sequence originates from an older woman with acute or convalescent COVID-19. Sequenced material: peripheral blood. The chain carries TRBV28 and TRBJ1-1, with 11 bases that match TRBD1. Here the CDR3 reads CASRDRTGGGTEAFF. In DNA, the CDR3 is TGTGCCAGCAGAGATCGGACAGGGGGCGGGACTGAAGCTTTCTTT.